Below, 3 T cell receptor beta chains from the same sample are listed, as sequenced in a study of B cell selection in AIRE deficiency. Here immunoSEQ multiplex PCR was the method, and the copy in TCRdb shows in-frame clones only, minus some. The sample holds 20,000 to 30,000 clones, 92% seen once. The regulatory T cell sort gate was CD4+CD25hiCD127low/negative. Sequences were obtained from CD4+CD25+ Tregs sorted from PBMCs. The receptors originated from a human donor in good health.

This clone was seen a single time. CDR3 DNA sequence: TGTGCCAGCAGCACTCGACTAGCGGGCACAGATACGCAGTATTTT. The encoded protein is CASSTRLAGTDTQYF. This chain connects TRBV7-8 to TRBJ2-3; 9 bases match TRBD2. There are 15 residues in the CDR3. Germline lookup yields CDR1 SGHVS and CDR2 FQNEAQ. The V and J ends lost 5 bases and 1 base, in that order; junction bases with no gene match: 4. The entire variable domain, with the rest obtained from reference TRBV7-8 and TRBJ2-3, is as follows: GAGVSQSPRYKVAKRGQDVALRCDPISGHVSLFWYQQALGQGPEFLTYFQNEAQLDKSGLPSDRFFAERPEGSVSTLKIQRTQQEDSAVYLCASSTRLAGTDTQYFGPGTRLTVL.

The chain links TRBV7-2 to TRBJ2-1, with a weak D call TRBD2 (5 bases). CDR3 length: 15 residues. V shed 3 bases and J shed 6 bases, with 15 bases lying between them. Germline V CDR1 and CDR2: SGHTA, FQGNSA. CDR3 DNA sequence: TGTGCCAGCAGCTTGGATAGCGTACCTTTCAATGAGCAGTTCTTC. Translated, it gives CASSLDSVPFNEQFF.

The chain recombines TRBV14 with TRBJ1-2, with 10 bases fitting TRBD1. The CDR3 extends over 19 amino acids. The V segment lost 2 bases and the J segment 0 bases; nucleotides outside the gene matches: 12. CDR1 is SGHDN and CDR2 is FVKESK in the germline V gene. This CDR3 reads CASSQPVFDRGQANYGYTF. The DNA for the CDR3 is TGTGCCAGCAGCCAACCTGTTTTCGACAGGGGGCAAGCTAACTATGGCTACACCTTC.